Shown below are 2 T cell receptor beta chains from a single sample sequenced in a study of neurological immune-mediated disorders. TCRdb redid the calling of the 5' RACE reads with MiXCR, one entry per CDR3 protein. The data hold approximately 39,000 distinct CDR3 sequences, with just under 7.5% observed a single time. Sequenced input: CD4+ T cells from blood. The receptors were sampled from a middle-aged man in good health.

This clonotype was seen only a few times. The rearrangement uses TRBV20-1 and TRBJ2-1; 8 bases match TRBD2. CDR1 and CDR2 from the germline V gene are DFQATT and SNEGSKA (reference sequence). The CDR3 spans 15 residues. V trimming: 1 base; J trimming: 11 bases; junction bases outside the gene matches: 13. The CDR3 nucleotides are TGCAGTGCTAGAGGACGGGGACTAGTTGGGTGGCAGCAGTTCTTC. Amino acid sequence: CSARGRGLVGWQQFF.

This clonotype appeared many times. The chain couples TRBV12-3 or TRBV12-4 to TRBJ1-5, with 9 bases fitting TRBD1. The CDR3 is 14 amino acids. V gave up 7 bases and J gave up 7 bases; unmatched junction bases: 8. As DNA, the CDR3 is TGTGCCAGCACCCAGGGGACAGGGAAGCAGCCCCAGCATTTT. Residues: CASTQGTGKQPQHF.